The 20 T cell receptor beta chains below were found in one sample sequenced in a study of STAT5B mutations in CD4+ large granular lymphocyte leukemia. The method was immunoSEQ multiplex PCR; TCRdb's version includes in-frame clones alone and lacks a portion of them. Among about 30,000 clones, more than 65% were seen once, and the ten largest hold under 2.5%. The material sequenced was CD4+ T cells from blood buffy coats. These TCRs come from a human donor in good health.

DNA for the CDR3: TGTGCCATCAGTGAGTCGATGACTAGCGGGAGAGGGTACAATGAGCAGTTCTTC. It yields the protein CAISESMTSGRGYNEQFF. The chain combines TRBV10-3 with TRBJ2-1, with 12 positions matching TRBD2. The CDR3 is 18 amino acids. Trimming at V came to 0 bases and at J to 4 bases, leaving 7 bases not matched to a gene. Germline values: CDR1 ENHRY, CDR2 SYGVKD.

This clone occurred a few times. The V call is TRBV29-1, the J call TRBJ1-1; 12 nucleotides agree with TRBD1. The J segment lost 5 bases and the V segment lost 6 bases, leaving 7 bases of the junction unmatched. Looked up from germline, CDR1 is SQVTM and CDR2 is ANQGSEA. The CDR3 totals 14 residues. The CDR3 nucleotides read TGCAGCGTCGGGGGACAGGGGGCGAGGACTGAAGCTTTCTTT. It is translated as CSVGGQGARTEAFF.

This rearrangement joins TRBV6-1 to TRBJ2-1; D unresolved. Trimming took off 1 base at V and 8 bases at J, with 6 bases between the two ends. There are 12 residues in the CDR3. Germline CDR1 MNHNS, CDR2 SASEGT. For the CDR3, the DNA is TGTGCCAGCAGTGAAGAGGGATATGAGCAGTTCTTC. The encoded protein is CASSEEGYEQFF.

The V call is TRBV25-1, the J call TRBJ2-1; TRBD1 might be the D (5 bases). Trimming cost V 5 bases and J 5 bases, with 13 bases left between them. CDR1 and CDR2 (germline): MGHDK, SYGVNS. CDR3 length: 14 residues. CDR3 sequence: CASSPSGANNEQFF. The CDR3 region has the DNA TGTGCCAGCAGTCCGAGTGGGGCCAACAATGAGCAGTTCTTC.

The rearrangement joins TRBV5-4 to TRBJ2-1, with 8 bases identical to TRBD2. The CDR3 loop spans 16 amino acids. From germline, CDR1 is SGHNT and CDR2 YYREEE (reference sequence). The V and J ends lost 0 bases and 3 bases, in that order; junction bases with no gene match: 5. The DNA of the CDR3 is TGTGCCAGCAGCTTGGAAGGGACTAGATACTACAATGAGCAGTTCTTC. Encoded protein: CASSLEGTRYYNEQFF.

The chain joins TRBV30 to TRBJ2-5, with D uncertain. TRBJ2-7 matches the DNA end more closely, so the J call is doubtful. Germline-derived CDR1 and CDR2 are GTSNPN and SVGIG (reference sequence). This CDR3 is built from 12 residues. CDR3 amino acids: CAWSFARDEQYF. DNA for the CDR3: TGTGCCTGGAGTTTCGCCCGGGACGAGCAGTACTTC.

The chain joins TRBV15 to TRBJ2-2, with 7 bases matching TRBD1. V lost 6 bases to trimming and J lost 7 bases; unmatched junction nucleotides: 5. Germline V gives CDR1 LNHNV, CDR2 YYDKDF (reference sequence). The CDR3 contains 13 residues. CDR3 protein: CATRNRGHGELFF. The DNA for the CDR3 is TGTGCCACCAGAAACAGGGGCCACGGGGAGCTGTTTTTT.

CDR3 bases: TGTGCCAGCAGCTCCGGCTGGCAGCGAAACTACGAGCAGTACTTC. It translates to CASSSGWQRNYEQYF. This chain links TRBV5-5 with TRBJ2-7; no firm D call. Per the germline V gene, CDR1 is SGHKS and CDR2 is YYEKEE (reference sequence). The CDR3 totals 15 residues. V lost 3 bases and J 3 bases, leaving 16 bases between the germline ends. Supplemented by reference TRBV5-5 and TRBJ2-7, the full variable domain reads DAGVTQSPTHLIKTRGQQVTLRCSPISGHKSVSWYQQVLGQGPQFIFQYYEKEERGRGNFPDRFSARQFPNYSSELNVNALLLGDSALYLCASSSGWQRNYEQYFGPGTRLTVT.

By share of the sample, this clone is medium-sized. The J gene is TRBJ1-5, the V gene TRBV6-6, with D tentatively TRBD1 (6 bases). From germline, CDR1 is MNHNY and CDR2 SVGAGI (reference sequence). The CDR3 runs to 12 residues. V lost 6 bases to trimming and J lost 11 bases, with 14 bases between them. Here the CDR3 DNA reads TGTGCCAGCAGCCCCGGGGGGGCGACCCAGCATTTT. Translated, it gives CASSPGGATQHF.

The CDR3 region has the DNA TGTGCCAGTAGTCAGCGGGGCCGCACAGATACGCAGTATTTT. This codes for CASSQRGRTDTQYF. V is TRBV19 and J is TRBJ2-3, with TRBD2 matching over 7 bases. CDR3 length: 14 residues. From germline, CDR1 is LNHDA and CDR2 SQIVND (reference sequence). Losses at the gene ends were 5 bases for V and 1 base for J; bases not matched to a gene: 3.

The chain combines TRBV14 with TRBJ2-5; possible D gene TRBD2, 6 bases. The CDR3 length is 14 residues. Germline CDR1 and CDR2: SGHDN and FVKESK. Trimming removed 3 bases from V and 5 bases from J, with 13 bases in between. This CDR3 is CASSQVGGKETQYF. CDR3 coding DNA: TGTGCCAGCAGCCAGGTGGGCGGGAAGGAGACCCAGTACTTC.

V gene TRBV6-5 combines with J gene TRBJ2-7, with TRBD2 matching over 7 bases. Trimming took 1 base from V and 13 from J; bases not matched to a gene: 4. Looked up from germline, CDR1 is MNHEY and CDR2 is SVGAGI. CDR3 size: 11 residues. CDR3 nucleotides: TGTGCCAGCAGTTACTTCGGGGGGACTTACTTC. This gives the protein CASSYFGGTYF.

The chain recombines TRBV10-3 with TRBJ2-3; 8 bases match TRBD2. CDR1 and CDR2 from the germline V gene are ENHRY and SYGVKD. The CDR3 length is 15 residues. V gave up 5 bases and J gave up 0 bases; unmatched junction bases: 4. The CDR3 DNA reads TGTGCCATCAGTAGAGCGGGGGAGAGCACAGATACGCAGTATTTT. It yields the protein CAISRAGESTDTQYF.

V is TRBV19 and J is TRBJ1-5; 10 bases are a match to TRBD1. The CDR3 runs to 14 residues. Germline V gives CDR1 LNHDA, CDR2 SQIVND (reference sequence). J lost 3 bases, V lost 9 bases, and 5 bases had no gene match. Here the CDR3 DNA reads TGTGCCAGCATGGACAGGGGGATCAATCAGCCCCAGCATTTT. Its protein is CASMDRGINQPQHF.

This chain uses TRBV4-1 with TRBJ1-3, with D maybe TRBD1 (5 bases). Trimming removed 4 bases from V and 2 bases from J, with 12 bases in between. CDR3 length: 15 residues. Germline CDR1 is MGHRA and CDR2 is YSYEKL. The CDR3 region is CASSPGAMPGNTIYF. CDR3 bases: TGCGCCAGCAGCCCCGGGGCTATGCCTGGAAACACCATATATTTT.

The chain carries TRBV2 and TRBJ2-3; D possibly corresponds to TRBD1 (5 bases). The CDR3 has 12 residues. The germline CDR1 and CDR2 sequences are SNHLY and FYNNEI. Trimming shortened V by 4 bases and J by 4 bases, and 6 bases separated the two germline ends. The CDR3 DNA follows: TGTGCCAGCAGTGTGGGGCCAGATACGCAGTATTTT. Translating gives CASSVGPDTQYF.

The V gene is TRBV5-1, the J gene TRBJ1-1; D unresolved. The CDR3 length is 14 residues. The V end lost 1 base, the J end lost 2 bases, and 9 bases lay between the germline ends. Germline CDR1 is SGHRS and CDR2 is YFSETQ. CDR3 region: CASSLSAANTEAFF. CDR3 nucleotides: TGCGCCAGCAGCTTGTCGGCAGCTAACACTGAAGCTTTCTTT.

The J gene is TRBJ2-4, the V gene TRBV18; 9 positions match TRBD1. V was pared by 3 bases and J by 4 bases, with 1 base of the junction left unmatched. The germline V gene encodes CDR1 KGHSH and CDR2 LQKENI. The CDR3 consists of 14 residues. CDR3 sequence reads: CASSPGQGKNIQYF. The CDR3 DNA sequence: TGTGCCAGCTCACCCGGACAGGGGAAAAACATTCAGTACTTC.

The chain's CDR3 is CASSLGVAGGRYEQFF. CDR3 bases: TGTGCCAGCAGCTTAGGGGTAGCGGGGGGGCGCTATGAGCAGTTCTTC. This chain uses TRBV7-6 with TRBJ2-1; TRBD2 matches 11 bases. The germline V gene encodes CDR1 SGHVS and CDR2 FNYEAQ. Unmatched junction bases numbered 7, after V lost 1 base and J lost 8 bases. The CDR3 runs 16 residues.

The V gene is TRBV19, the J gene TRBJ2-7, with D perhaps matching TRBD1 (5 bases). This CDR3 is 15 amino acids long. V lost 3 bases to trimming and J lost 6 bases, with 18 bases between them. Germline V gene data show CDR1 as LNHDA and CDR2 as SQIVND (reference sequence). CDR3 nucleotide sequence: TGTGCCAGTAGTATTAAGGCCGGCAGGGCCCCCGAGCAGTACTTC. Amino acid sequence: CASSIKAGRAPEQYF. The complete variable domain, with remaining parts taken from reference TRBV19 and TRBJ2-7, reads DGGITQSPKYLFRKEGQNVTLSCEQNLNHDAMYWYRQDPGQGLRLIYYSQIVNDFQKGDIAEGYSVSREKKESFPLTVTSAQKNPTAFYLCASSIKAGRAPEQYFGPGTRLTVT.